This passage covers 25 T cell receptor beta chains from one sample sequenced in a study of OX40 agonist ivuxolimab in advanced cancers. Sequenced by immunoSEQ multiplex PCR; TCRdb stores in-frame clones only, minus some. The repertoire consists of 13,000 or so clones, with around two thirds occurring once and the leading ten covering under 30%. The starting material was CD4+ or CD8+ T cells sorted from blood, obtained in a trial of the OX40 agonist ivuxolimab. These receptors were collected from an adult with an advanced solid tumor such as melanoma, head and neck, liver or kidney cancer.

This clone is termed medium-sized. The rearrangement joins TRBV15 to TRBJ2-7; D is unclear. The germline V and J ends were trimmed by 3 bases and 0 bases, with 9 bases remaining between them. This CDR3 has 14 amino acids. Germline lookup yields CDR1 LNHNV and CDR2 YYDKDF (reference sequence). The chain's CDR3 is CATSRDGTSYEQYF. The CDR3 nucleotides are TGTGCCACCAGCAGGGACGGTACCTCCTACGAGCAGTACTTC.

The J gene is TRBJ2-7, the V gene TRBV30, with 7 bases identical to TRBD2. The V gene end was trimmed by 0 bases and the J gene end by 6 bases; junction bases not matched to a gene: 14. This CDR3 is built from 16 residues. Germline CDR1 is GTSNPN and CDR2 is SVGIG (reference sequence). The CDR3 DNA sequence: TGTGCCTGGAGTGTACATGTCGGGGGAGGGCCTGGCGAGCAGTACTTC. It specifies CAWSVHVGGGPGEQYF.

The chain employs TRBV5-1 and TRBJ2-5; maybe TRBD2 (6 bases). The CDR3 spans 13 residues. V was shortened by 3 bases and J by 5 bases, with 11 bases between the two germline ends. Germline CDR1 reads SGHRS; CDR2 reads YFSETQ. Here the CDR3 reads CASSWEEEETQYF. The CDR3 DNA reads TGCGCCAGCAGCTGGGAGGAGGAGGAGACCCAGTACTTC.

The chain links TRBV25-1 to TRBJ1-5; TRBD1 might be the D (5 bases). Between the trimmed V and J ends, which lost 8 bases and 6 bases, there was a span of 14 bases. Germline values: CDR1 MGHDK, CDR2 SYGVNS. The CDR3 is made up of 13 amino acids. The CDR3 nucleotides are TGTGCCAGCCGGCGAGGGGATGGTCAGCCCCAGCATTTT. Residues: CASRRGDGQPQHF.

The genes are TRBV30 and TRBJ2-5, with D maybe TRBD1 (5 bases). The V end was cut by 0 bases, the J end by 3 bases, with 8 bases between. The CDR3 runs 13 residues. Germline V CDR1 and CDR2: GTSNPN, SVGIG (reference sequence). The CDR3 sequence is CAWSVAGKETQYF. The CDR3 coding sequence is TGTGCCTGGAGTGTTGCAGGGAAAGAGACCCAGTACTTC.

The chain couples TRBV19 to TRBJ2-1; the match to TRBD1 covers 7 bases. The CDR3 is made up of 18 amino acids. Germline V gene data show CDR1 as LNHDA and CDR2 as SQIVND (reference sequence). The trim removed 3 bases at V and 7 bases at J, leaving 18 bases unmatched. CDR3 bases: TGTGCCAGTAGTATTTTAGGGGGCGCCATCTACTCACAGAATGAGCAGTTCTTC. It specifies CASSILGGAIYSQNEQFF.

The rearrangement joins TRBV19 to TRBJ1-2; tentatively, D is TRBD1 (6 bases). CDR3 length equals 11 residues. Looked up from germline, CDR1 is LNHDA and CDR2 is SQIVND (reference sequence). CDR3 in amino acids: CALRGAHGYTF. The CDR3 DNA reads TGTGCTCTTCGGGGGGCCCATGGCTACACCTTC.

This clone was counted once. The gene calls are TRBV30 and TRBJ2-7; 7 bases map to TRBD2. Germline loops: CDR1 GTSNPN, CDR2 SVGIG (reference sequence). The CDR3 spans 13 residues. With V trimmed by 0 bases and J by 3 bases, 2 bases remained unmatched. CDR3 sequence (DNA): TGTGCCTGGAGTGTAGGGACTATCTACGAGCAGTACTTC. Encoded protein: CAWSVGTIYEQYF.

J is TRBJ1-1 and V is TRBV7-6; TRBD1 might be the D (5 bases). V was pared by 1 base and J by 4 bases, with 10 bases between. This CDR3 has 14 residues. Germline-derived CDR1 and CDR2 are SGHVS and FNYEAQ. The CDR3 nucleotides read TGTGCCAGCAGCTTAGGGGGAGGGGTCACTGAAGCTTTCTTT. Protein sequence: CASSLGGGVTEAFF.

This sequence joins TRBV7-9 and TRBJ2-7; 7 bases map to TRBD2. V lost 5 bases and J lost 0; bases outside the gene matches: 10. Germline V lookup: CDR1 SEHNR, CDR2 FQNEAQ (reference sequence). CDR3 length: 16 amino acids. CDR3 loop: CASSRRETRSSYEQYF. CDR3 sequence (DNA): TGTGCCAGCAGCCGGCGGGAGACCAGGAGCTCCTACGAGCAGTACTTC.

The gene calls are TRBV7-9 and TRBJ2-3, with 7 nucleotides matching TRBD2. Germline assignment: CDR1 SEHNR and CDR2 FQNEAQ (reference sequence). This CDR3 comprises 16 residues. V lost 5 bases, J lost 2 bases, and 10 bases stayed unmatched. The CDR3 is CASSPSSGGTTDTQYF. The DNA for the CDR3 is TGTGCCAGCAGCCCCTCTAGCGGAGGTACCACAGATACGCAGTATTTT.

This chain uses TRBV6-5 with TRBJ2-3; 7 bases map to TRBD2. The CDR3 extends over 13 amino acids. With V trimmed by 6 bases and J by 7 bases, 7 bases remained unmatched. Germline V gene lookup returns CDR1 MNHEY and CDR2 SVGAGI. Here the CDR3 DNA reads TGTGCCAGCAGCGCCGGACTAGACAATACGCAGTATTTT. This encodes CASSAGLDNTQYF.

This clone showed up just a few times. V usage is TRBV19 and J usage is TRBJ1-5; D is unclear. Between the trimmed V and J ends, which lost 6 bases and 5 bases, there was a span of 14 bases. CDR1 is LNHDA and CDR2 is SQIVND in the germline V gene (reference sequence). This CDR3 is built from 14 residues. CDR3 coding DNA: TGTGCCAGTAGCCTCGACACCGGGTATCAGCCCCAGCATTTT. Protein sequence: CASSLDTGYQPQHF.

The chain recombines TRBV9 with TRBJ1-1, with D hard to call. Germline V gene lookup returns CDR1 SGDLS and CDR2 YYNGEE. The CDR3 runs 13 residues. The V end lost 0 bases, the J end lost 4 bases, and 7 bases lay between the germline ends. CDR3 sequence (DNA): TGTGCCAGCAGCGTAGCTCGGGGCACTGAAGCTTTCTTT. It specifies CASSVARGTEAFF.

The CDR3 loop reads CASSRTGGGETQYF. The CDR3 region has the DNA TGTGCCAGCAGCCGGACCGGGGGCGGCGAGACCCAGTACTTC. The V call is TRBV7-3, the J call TRBJ2-5; D may correspond to TRBD1 or TRBD2 (6 bases each). V was shortened by 5 bases and J by 5 bases, with 15 bases between the two germline ends. This CDR3 has 14 amino acids. Germline V gives CDR1 SGHTA, CDR2 FQGTGA.

The V gene is TRBV19, the J gene TRBJ2-3; D unresolved. The CDR3 runs 12 residues. Germline V gene data show CDR1 as LNHDA and CDR2 as SQIVND (reference sequence). The V and J ends lost 1 base and 6 bases respectively, with 5 bases between them. The CDR3 DNA is TGTGCCAGTAGTATAGGAAGGGATACGCAGTATTTT. It codes for CASSIGRDTQYF.

The rearrangement joins TRBV19 to TRBJ2-5; weak D call: TRBD2 (5 bases). The CDR3 has 14 amino acids. The germline CDR1 and CDR2 sequences are LNHDA and SQIVND (reference sequence). The V end lost 4 bases, the J end lost 4 bases, and 13 bases lay between the germline ends. The CDR3 DNA is TGTGCCAGTAGTACCACAGCGGTGCGAGAGACCCAGTACTTC. Protein product: CASSTTAVRETQYF.

A few counts support this clone. The J gene is TRBJ1-1, the V gene TRBV7-9; possibly TRBD1 for D (5 bases). The CDR3 has 14 residues. The germline V gene has CDR1 SEHNR and CDR2 FQNEAQ (reference sequence). Deletions cut 4 bases from V and 1 base from J, with 10 bases between. In nucleotides, the CDR3 is TGTGCCAGCAGCTACCAGGGTGGGAACACTGAAGCTTTCTTT. Translation: CASSYQGGNTEAFF.

For this clone: A read error likely explains this, since a far larger clone differs by one base. The sample carries other DNA sequences with the same CDR3. The V gene is TRBV4-1, the J gene TRBJ1-2; D is possibly TRBD1 (5 bases). CDR3 size: 15 residues. Germline V gene data show CDR1 as MGHRA and CDR2 as YSYEKL. V was trimmed by 0 bases and J by 4 bases, leaving 12 bases between them. CDR3 region: CASSQEEGALYGYTF. The CDR3 DNA reads TGCGCCAGCAGCCAAGAGGAAGGGGCTCTCTATGGCTACACCTTC.

The chain employs TRBV5-1 and TRBJ2-7, with 8 bases fitting TRBD2. This CDR3 is built from 15 residues. Germline-derived CDR1 and CDR2 are SGHRS and YFSETQ. Losses at the gene ends were 2 bases for V and 4 bases for J; bases not matched to a gene: 8. The CDR3 sequence: CASSLSSGSPYEQYF. The CDR3 DNA reads TGCGCCAGCAGCTTATCCAGCGGGAGTCCGTACGAGCAGTACTTC.

The gene calls are TRBV7-8 and TRBJ1-6, with D possibly being TRBD1 (5 bases). Per germline, CDR1 SGHVS and CDR2 FQNEAQ. There are 14 residues in the CDR3. Deletions cut 3 bases from V and 3 bases from J, with 6 bases between. CDR3 region: CASSLTDYNSPLHF. CDR3 DNA sequence: TGTGCCAGCAGCTTGACAGACTATAATTCACCCCTCCACTTT.

This clone was detected a few times. The rearrangement joins TRBV6-5 to TRBJ2-1; D remains unclear. The V and J ends lost 6 bases and 6 bases respectively, with 6 bases between them. The CDR3 consists of 11 residues. Germline V gives CDR1 MNHEY, CDR2 SVGAGI. The CDR3, as DNA: TGTGCCAGCAGCCTCAGCAATGAGCAGTTCTTC. Protein: CASSLSNEQFF.

This sequence joins TRBV2 and TRBJ1-2; TRBD1 is a possible D gene (5 bases). This CDR3 has 14 amino acids. Per the germline V gene, CDR1 is SNHLY and CDR2 is FYNNEI. The germline V and J ends were trimmed by 4 bases and 3 bases, with 12 bases remaining between them. The CDR3 is CASSGLGGDYGYTF. The CDR3 DNA is TGTGCCAGCAGTGGGCTCGGGGGGGACTATGGCTACACCTTC.

The V gene is TRBV28, the J gene TRBJ2-4; D not certain. CDR3 length: 12 amino acids. V lost 2 bases to trimming and J lost 6 bases, with 5 bases between them. Germline loops: CDR1 MDHEN, CDR2 SYDVKM. The chain's CDR3 is CASSLKGNIQYF. The CDR3 DNA reads TGTGCCAGCAGTTTAAAAGGAAACATTCAGTACTTC.

The table lists this clone with a count of one. V usage is TRBV18 and J usage is TRBJ2-7, with 11 bases aligning to TRBD2. Germline V CDR1 and CDR2: KGHSH, LQKENI. The CDR3 length is 14 residues. V shed 10 bases, J shed 6 bases, and the junction held 11 bases outside the gene matches. The CDR3 bases are TGTGCCAACCCAAGTAGCGGGAGGGAAGGCGAGCAGTACTTC. It encodes CANPSSGREGEQYF.